Listed below are T cell receptor beta chains from one sample, sequenced in a study of blood T cell repertoires in COVID-19. Method: immunoSEQ multiplex PCR; TCRdb's copy keeps in-frame clones and lacks some. The sample has some 200,000 clones; approximately 90% are singletons. Sequencing input: peripheral blood. Receptor source: a man aged 40-55 years with active or convalescent COVID-19. Each CDR3 is given with its conserved first and last residue. D genes are given only for firm matches. Clone size, where shown, is once, few, many, or a class for clones that have expanded.

d_gene	j_gene	v_gene	abundance	CDR3aa	CDR3nt
TRBD1	TRBJ2-2	TRBV10-3	NA	CAISRQGRTGELFF	TGTGCCATCAGCAGACAGGGACGGACCGGGGAGCTGTTTTTT
TRBD2	TRBJ2-5	TRBV3-1/TRBV3-2	NA	CASSQDPTSGAETQYF	TGTGCCAGCAGCCAAGATCCGACTAGCGGGGCCGAGACCCAGTACTTC
NA	TRBJ2-2	TRBV19	NA	CASSHAGAGELFF	TGTGCCAGTAGTCACGCAGGGGCTGGGGAGCTGTTTTTT
TRBD2	TRBJ2-2	TRBV24-1	NA	CATSATSGNTGELFF	TGTGCCACCAGTGCGACTAGCGGGAACACCGGGGAGCTGTTTTTT
NA	TRBJ2-2	TRBV7-9	NA	CASSRGLADKNTGELFF	TGTGCCAGCAGTCGAGGATTAGCGGATAAGAACACCGGGGAGCTGTTTTTT
TRBD1	TRBJ2-3	TRBV4-2	NA	CASSRDGQGTTDTQYF	TGTGCCAGCAGCCGGGACGGACAGGGGACCACAGATACGCAGTATTTT
NA	TRBJ1-4	TRBV7-9	NA	CASSFGHDFNEKLFF	TGTGCCAGCAGCTTTGGACACGACTTTAATGAAAAACTGTTTTTT
NA	TRBJ1-5	TRBV2	NA	CASSGSTEAQPQHF	TGTGCCAGCAGCGGCAGTACGGAGGCTCAGCCCCAGCATTTT
NA	TRBJ2-2	TRBV5-4	NA	CASSTRTANTGELFF	TGTGCCAGCAGCACAAGGACAGCGAACACCGGGGAGCTGTTTTTT
NA	TRBJ1-6	TRBV19	NA	CASSIRSFGGSYNSPLHF	TGTGCCAGTAGTATAAGGAGTTTCGGCGGCTCCTATAATTCACCCCTCCACTTT
NA	TRBJ1-5	TRBV19	NA	CASSIGQYSNQPQHF	TGTGCCAGTAGTATAGGACAGTATAGCAATCAGCCCCAGCATTTT
TRBD1	TRBJ1-2	TRBV3-1/TRBV3-2	NA	CASSKLDRASNYGYTF	TGTGCCAGCAGCAAACTGGACAGGGCAAGTAACTATGGCTACACCTTC
TRBD2	TRBJ2-7	TRBV2	NA	CASSDLGGYEQYF	TGTGCCAGCAGTGATCTCGGGGGGTACGAGCAGTACTTC
TRBD1	TRBJ2-4	TRBV19	NA	CASSTSDRADIQYF	TGTGCCAGTAGTACTTCGGACAGGGCGGACATTCAGTACTTC
NA	TRBJ2-2	TRBV5-1	NA	CASNQETTAQTGELFF	TGCGCCAGCAACCAGGAAACGACAGCACAGACCGGGGAGCTGTTTTTT
NA	TRBJ2-5	TRBV12-1	NA	CASSYKETQYF	TGTGCCAGCAGCTACAAAGAGACCCAGTACTTC
TRBD1	TRBJ2-7	TRBV19	NA	CASSINRGSRYEQYF	TGTGCCAGTAGTATAAACAGGGGATCTCGCTACGAGCAGTACTTC
TRBD1	TRBJ1-2	TRBV5-1	NA	CASSPQGGRGYTF	TGCGCCAGCAGTCCCCAGGGGGGCCGGGGCTACACCTTC
NA	TRBJ1-5	TRBV2	NA	CASTTRQGNQPQHF	TGTGCCAGCACGACCAGACAGGGCAATCAGCCCCAGCATTTT
NA	TRBJ1-6	TRBV19	NA	CASRRNRNSPLHF	TGTGCCAGTAGACGCAACAGGAATTCACCCCTCCACTTT
TRBD1	TRBJ2-5	TRBV5-1	NA	CASSLGQGSPETQYF	TGCGCCAGCAGCTTGGGACAGGGATCGCCGGAGACCCAGTACTTC
NA	TRBJ1-3	TRBV13	NA	CASSLGRAGYTIYF	TGTGCCAGCAGCTTAGGCAGGGCCGGGTACACCATATATTTT
NA	TRBJ1-5	TRBV28	NA	CASSFPPLAGGGQPQHF	TGTGCCAGCAGTTTCCCCCCTCTCGCGGGGGGAGGGCAGCCCCAGCATTTT
TRBD1	TRBJ2-7	TRBV6-6	NA	CASSLGQVYEQYF	TGTGCCAGCAGCCTTGGACAGGTCTACGAGCAGTACTTC
NA	TRBJ2-7	TRBV7-2	NA	CASSLPFPGEQYF	TGTGCCAGCAGCTTGCCCTTCCCCGGCGAGCAGTACTTC
TRBD2	TRBJ2-1	TRBV7-8	NA	CAIRTSGSYNEQFF	TGTGCCATCCGGACTAGCGGCTCCTACAATGAGCAGTTCTTC
NA	TRBJ1-4	TRBV28	NA	CASSLTPLIEGEYEKLFF	TGTGCCAGCAGTTTAACACCCCTTATAGAGGGAGAGTATGAAAAACTGTTTTTT
NA	TRBJ2-1	TRBV5-1	NA	CASSWETGSSYNEQFF	TGCGCCAGCAGCTGGGAAACAGGGAGCTCCTACAATGAGCAGTTCTTC
NA	TRBJ2-7	TRBV5-4	NA	CASSTGTANAYEQYF	TGTGCCAGCAGCACCGGGACTGCAAACGCCTACGAGCAGTACTTC
NA	TRBJ2-1	TRBV5-1	NA	CASSTRALGYNEQFF	TGCGCCAGCAGCACGCGGGCCTTGGGCTACAATGAGCAGTTCTTC
NA	TRBJ2-5	TRBV18	NA	CAGRGQETQYF	TGTGCCGGACGGGGTCAAGAGACCCAGTACTTC
NA	TRBJ1-6	TRBV5-1	NA	CASSVEGQNSPLHF	TGCGCCAGCAGCGTGGAGGGGCAGAATTCACCCCTCCACTTT
NA	TRBJ1-1	TRBV11-1	NA	CASSPRGSTEAFF	TGTGCCAGCAGCCCGAGGGGGAGTACTGAAGCTTTCTTT
TRBD2	TRBJ2-3	TRBV18	NA	CASSPAQTSGGNTDTQYF	TGTGCCAGCTCACCCGCGCAGACTAGCGGGGGGAACACAGATACGCAGTATTTT
NA	TRBJ2-2	TRBV19	NA	CASSMIQGQTGELFF	TGTGCCAGTAGTATGATCCAGGGGCAAACCGGGGAGCTGTTTTTT
NA	TRBJ1-3	TRBV6-5	NA	CASSRGNTIYF	TGTGCCAGCAGTCGTGGAAACACCATATATTTT
TRBD1	TRBJ2-7	TRBV7-2	NA	CASSLATGQGSYEQYF	TGTGCCAGCAGCTTAGCTACGGGACAGGGCTCCTACGAGCAGTACTTC
TRBD2	TRBJ2-1	TRBV30	NA	CAWSNPDFSGLAGGNEQFF	TGTGCCTGGAGTAATCCAGACTTTTCGGGACTAGCGGGAGGGAATGAGCAGTTCTTC
TRBD1	TRBJ1-3	TRBV24-1	NA	CATNRDRTVSSGNTIYF	TGTGCCACCAACCGGGACAGGACCGTTAGCTCTGGAAACACCATATATTTT
TRBD1	TRBJ1-6	TRBV5-4	few	CASSVGQGASYNSPLHF	TGTGCCAGCAGCGTGGGACAGGGAGCATCCTATAATTCACCCCTCCACTTT
NA	TRBJ2-1	TRBV19	NA	CASTASQTTYNEQFF	TGTGCCAGTACCGCGTCGCAGACAACCTACAATGAGCAGTTCTTC
NA	TRBJ2-1	TRBV29-1	NA	CSVGGNEQFF	TGCAGCGTTGGAGGTAATGAGCAGTTCTTC
NA	TRBJ1-2	TRBV12-3/TRBV12-4	NA	CASSLGGHYGYTF	TGTGCCAGCAGTTTGGGCGGGCACTATGGCTACACCTTC
TRBD1	TRBJ2-7	TRBV7-2	once	CASSPRQGGYEQYF	TGTGCCAGCAGTCCCAGACAGGGGGGTTACGAGCAGTACTTC
TRBD1	TRBJ1-1	TRBV20-1	NA	CSARGQANTEAFF	TGCAGTGCTCGTGGACAGGCGAACACTGAAGCTTTCTTT